These 20 T cell receptor beta chains originate from one sample sequenced in a study of T cells expressing NK-cell markers. TCRdb processed the 5' RACE reads again and assigns one entry to each CDR3 protein, with no DNA. Its clone listing holds 300,000 to 500,000 distinct CDR3 sequences. The sequenced material came from blood T cells: a sorted CD56 or NKG2C T cell subset, CD4+ or CD8+ T cells, or bulk PBMC T cells (not recorded which). Receptors originate from a woman in her forties or fifties in good health.

The gene calls are TRBV12-3 or TRBV12-4 and TRBJ2-5; lacking DNA, the TRBD1 call made by TCRdb goes unchecked. This CDR3 region has 15 residues. The CDR3 is CASRTGTLSQETQYF.

J is TRBJ2-1 and V is TRBV7-9; absent DNA, TCRdb's TRBD2 call cannot be checked. Per germline, CDR1 SEHNR and CDR2 FQNEAQ (reference sequence). There are 18 residues in the CDR3. CDR3 protein: CASSPRGLTSGMANEQFF.

The rearrangement uses TRBV3-1 and TRBJ2-1; absent DNA, TCRdb's TRBD2 call cannot be checked. This CDR3 contains 16 residues. Germline V CDR1 and CDR2: LGHDT, YNNKEL (reference sequence). The CDR3: CASSQDPASGRNEQFF.

The genes are TRBV7-2 and TRBJ2-1; TCRdb names TRBD2, which stays unverified in the absence of DNA. This CDR3 spans 15 amino acids. Germline V CDR1 and CDR2: SGHTA, FQGNSA. This CDR3 is CASRSAGTSSNEQFF.

The chain couples TRBV15 to TRBJ2-5. Germline loops: CDR1 LNHNV, CDR2 YYDKDF (reference sequence). The CDR3 runs 13 residues. The CDR3 is CATSRAPEETQYF.

V usage is TRBV24-1 and J usage is TRBJ2-2; TCRdb names TRBD2, which stays unverified in the absence of DNA. Germline CDR1 reads KGHDR; CDR2 reads SFDVKD. CDR3 length: 14 amino acids. CDR3 region: CATSEAGRSGELFF.

V usage is TRBV30 and J usage is TRBJ2-3. The CDR3 is made up of 12 amino acids. CDR1 GTSNPN and CDR2 SVGIG come from the germline V gene (reference sequence). The CDR3 loop is CAWSALADTQYF.

This chain uses TRBV4-2 with TRBJ2-1; TCRdb designates TRBD2, a call that cannot be tested without DNA. CDR3 length: 17 amino acids. Per the germline V gene, CDR1 is LGHNA and CDR2 is YNFKEQ. The CDR3 here is CASSQVSPSGDYNEQFF.

The gene calls are TRBV19 and TRBJ2-1; TCRdb indicates TRBD1, and absent DNA this call remains unverified. The CDR3 is made up of 14 amino acids. Germline V gene sequence: CDR1 LNHDA, CDR2 SQIVND (reference sequence). This CDR3 is CASSISQGVPEQFF.

The chain combines TRBV24-1 with TRBJ2-1; lacking DNA, the TRBD1 call made by TCRdb goes unchecked. Germline CDR1 is KGHDR and CDR2 is SFDVKD. CDR3 length equals 12 residues. The CDR3 region is CATAGVINEQFF.

J is TRBJ2-1 and V is TRBV5-5; the TCRdb call, TRBD2, lacks DNA for checking. CDR1 is SGHKS and CDR2 is YYEKEE in the germline V gene (reference sequence). CDR3 length equals 15 residues. This CDR3 reads CASSLPTSGSDEQFF.

The chain recombines TRBV13 with TRBJ2-7; TCRdb lists TRBD1, though no DNA is available to test this call. The CDR3 consists of 16 residues. CDR1 PRHDT and CDR2 FYEKMQ come from the germline V gene (reference sequence). CDR3 sequence reads: CASSLVARGTSYEQYF.

The CDR3 reads CSARDRRLGSYNEQFF. The J gene is TRBJ2-1, the V gene TRBV20-1. The CDR3 totals 16 residues. Germline V gene lookup returns CDR1 DFQATT and CDR2 SNEGSKA (reference sequence).

This chain connects TRBV7-8 to TRBJ1-6; as DNA is missing, the TRBD1 call by TCRdb cannot be tested. CDR3 length: 15 amino acids. Germline-derived CDR1 and CDR2 are SGHVS and FQNEAQ. CDR3 sequence reads: CASSLDPFGGSPLHF.

The gene calls are TRBV20-1 and TRBJ2-4; the D gene TCRdb calls, TRBD1, cannot be checked with no DNA. This CDR3 comprises 13 residues. Germline V gene data show CDR1 as DFQATT and CDR2 as SNEGSKA (reference sequence). CDR3 residues: CSAETGSKNIQYF.

The genes are TRBV7-6 and TRBJ2-7; TCRdb returns TRBD2, unconfirmable since there is no DNA. CDR3 size: 18 residues. CDR1 SGHVS and CDR2 FNYEAQ come from the germline V gene. CDR3 protein: CASSPGTSGIKSSYEQYF.

V gene TRBV3-1 combines with J gene TRBJ2-4. CDR3 length equals 13 residues. Germline V CDR1 and CDR2: LGHDT, YNNKEL (reference sequence). The CDR3 sequence: CASSQTATDIQYF.

V gene TRBV2 combines with J gene TRBJ2-4. Germline lookup yields CDR1 SNHLY and CDR2 FYNNEI. The CDR3 is 14 amino acids. CDR3 amino acids: CARQVDLAKNIQYF.

The chain recombines TRBV4-1 with TRBJ2-1; TCRdb's assignment of TRBD2 cannot be checked, as there is no DNA. Germline V gene sequence: CDR1 MGHRA, CDR2 YSYEKL. The CDR3 has 17 residues. CDR3 sequence: CASSQDAAGTSYNEQFF.

The V gene is TRBV15, the J gene TRBJ2-4. The CDR3 totals 11 residues. Germline lookup yields CDR1 LNHNV and CDR2 YYDKDF (reference sequence). The CDR3: CATSMREIQYF. The full variable domain, its missing parts supplied by reference TRBV15 and TRBJ2-4, is DAMVIQNPRYQVTQFGKPVTLSCSQTLNHNVMYWYQQKSSQAPKLLFHYYDKDFNNEADTPDNFQSRRPNTSFCFLDIRSPGLGDTAMYLCATSMREIQYFGAGTRLSVL.